Below, 5 T cell receptor beta chains from the same sample are listed, as sequenced in a study of cytomegalovirus exposure and HLA in healthy donors. Vbeta (60) and Jbeta (13) primers were used in the PCR. Sequenced by immunoSEQ multiplex PCR; TCRdb stores in-frame clones only, minus some. The sample lists 100,000 or so clones; 75% to 80% were seen once. What was sequenced was PBMCs. These receptors were taken from a woman aged 40 to 50 in good health and CMV-seropositive.

The chain joins TRBV7-6 to TRBJ2-1, with 11 bases identical to TRBD2. This CDR3 comprises 16 residues. Germline CDR1 is SGHVS and CDR2 is FNYEAQ. Losses at the gene ends were 4 bases for V and 5 bases for J; bases not matched to a gene: 7. The CDR3 loop is CASSSLAGGSDNEQFF. CDR3 sequence (DNA): TGTGCCAGCAGCTCCCTAGCGGGAGGCTCGGACAATGAGCAGTTCTTC.

Points on this clone: Relative to the germline gene, one junction end is altered; a read error may explain this. This sequence joins TRBV10-3 and TRBJ2-3, with D hard to call. Germline V CDR1 and CDR2: ENHRY, SYGVKD. This CDR3 comprises 13 residues. CDR3 residues: CASSESGTDTQYF. In nucleotides, the CDR3 is TGTGCCAGCAGTGAAAGCGGCACAGATACGCAGTATTTT.

This clone was counted only a few times. The rearrangement uses TRBV14 and TRBJ2-7; 12 positions match TRBD2. J gave up 5 bases and V 0 bases, and 11 bases lay outside the gene matches. Germline loops: CDR1 SGHDN, CDR2 FVKESK. The CDR3 has 18 amino acids. The CDR3 nucleotides are TGTGCCAGCAGCCAAGAGCTAGCGGGAGGGGGTTTGGAGGACGAGCAGTACTTC. Translating it yields CASSQELAGGGLEDEQYF.

This clone has just a few counts. J is TRBJ2-1 and V is TRBV7-3; D unclear. This CDR3 has 13 residues. From germline, CDR1 is SGHTA and CDR2 FQGTGA. The V and J ends lost 3 bases and 5 bases respectively, with 8 bases between them. The CDR3 DNA is TGTGCCAGCAGCTTTGGGCCCCACAATGAGCAGTTCTTC. As protein: CASSFGPHNEQFF.

The J gene is TRBJ2-3, the V gene TRBV28, with 10 bases fitting TRBD1. The germline gives CDR1 MDHEN, CDR2 SYDVKM. The trim removed 2 bases at V and 6 bases at J, leaving 5 bases unmatched. CDR3 length: 15 residues. In nucleotides, the CDR3 is TGTGCCAGCAGTTTAGGGGACAGGGGTCGGGATACGCAGTATTTT. It specifies CASSLGDRGRDTQYF.